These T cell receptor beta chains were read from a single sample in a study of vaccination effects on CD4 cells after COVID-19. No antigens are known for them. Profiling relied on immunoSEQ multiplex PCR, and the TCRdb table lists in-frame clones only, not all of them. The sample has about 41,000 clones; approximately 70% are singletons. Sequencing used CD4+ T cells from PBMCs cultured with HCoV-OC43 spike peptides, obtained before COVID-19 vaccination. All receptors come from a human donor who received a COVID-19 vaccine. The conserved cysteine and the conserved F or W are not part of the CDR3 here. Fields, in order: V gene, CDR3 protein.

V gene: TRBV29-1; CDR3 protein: SVKGDTSNYGYT
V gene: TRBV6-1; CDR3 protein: ASSGRQSLRGEEQF
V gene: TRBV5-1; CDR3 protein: ASSLEGSGRGYT
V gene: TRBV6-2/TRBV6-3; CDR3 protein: ASSAGLAAGDTQY
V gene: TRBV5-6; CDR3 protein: ASSIWRGNQPQH
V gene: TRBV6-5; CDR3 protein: ASSYLGASTEAF
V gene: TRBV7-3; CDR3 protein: ASSPRTGGDGYT
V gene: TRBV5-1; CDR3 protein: ASSPLVTGELF
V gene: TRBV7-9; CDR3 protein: ASSPVEGPTGYT
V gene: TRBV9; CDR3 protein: ASSREGQALGYT
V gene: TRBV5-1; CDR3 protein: ASSWSPSGGAPF
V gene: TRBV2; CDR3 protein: ASSLTGGNSPLH
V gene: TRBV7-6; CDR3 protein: ASSLGGFASESYEQY
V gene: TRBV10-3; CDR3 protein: AISESWGAYGYT
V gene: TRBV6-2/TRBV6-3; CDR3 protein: ASSYKRDNGGSYNEQF
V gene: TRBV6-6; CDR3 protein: ASSSTGGNEQY
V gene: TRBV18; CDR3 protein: ASSPGPGTPNGYT
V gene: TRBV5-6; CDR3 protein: ASSPQDKIPYEQY
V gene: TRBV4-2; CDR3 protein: ASSRPGQGTRISPVAKNIQY
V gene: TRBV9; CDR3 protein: ASSPSGGSTFETQY
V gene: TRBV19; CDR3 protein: ASIRTDATEAF
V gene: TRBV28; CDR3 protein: ASSILRDRVGYT
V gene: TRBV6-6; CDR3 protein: ASSYSGQTDYEQY
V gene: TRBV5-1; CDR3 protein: ASSSEWGEEQY
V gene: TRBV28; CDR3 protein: ASSPPRGYFGTEAF
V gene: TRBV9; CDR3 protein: ASSPDRYGYT
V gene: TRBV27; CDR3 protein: ASSPSYTGELF
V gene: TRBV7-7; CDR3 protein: ASSRDLQETQY
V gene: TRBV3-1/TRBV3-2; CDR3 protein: ASTGDWTDTQY
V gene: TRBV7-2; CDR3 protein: ASSLGRAYGYT
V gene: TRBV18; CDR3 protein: ASSPNSGRAGDTQY
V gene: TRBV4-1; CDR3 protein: ASSHGGRVQETQY
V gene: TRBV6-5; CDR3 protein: ASSYSREQF
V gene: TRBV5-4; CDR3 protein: ASSFGGGPDTQY
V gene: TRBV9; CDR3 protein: ASSVSGGSPNEQF
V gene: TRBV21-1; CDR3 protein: ASSKALFGRQATNEKLF
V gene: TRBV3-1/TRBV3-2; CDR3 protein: ASSQGQTQGAMNQPQH
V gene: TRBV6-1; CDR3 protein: ASSEEGGYNEQF
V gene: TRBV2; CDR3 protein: ASSGASEGTQY
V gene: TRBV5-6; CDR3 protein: ASSLMEYSDSGNTIY